This entry features one T cell receptor beta chain sequence. This entry comes from a study of shared clonotypes between healthy human individuals. In the original processing: Because ImmunoSEQ provided only junction sequences with no quality scores, the filtering differed. Profiled with immunoSEQ multiplex PCR; TCRdb holds only in-frame clones, not every one. The D gene and trimming were derived from the DNA, and the V and J assignments and clone size from that table. The sample lists about 2 million clones; 85% to 95% were seen once. Trimming stripped 7 bases from V and 7 bases from J, with 19 bases between. This CDR3 contains 14 residues. CDR1 is MDHEN, CDR2 SYDVKM, per germline.

This clonotype was obtained from a man younger than 35 in good health. This chain connects TRBV28 to TRBJ1-2; perhaps TRBD1 as D (6 bases). Sequenced sample: naive CD4+ T cells sorted from blood. The subset here: CD45RA+ positively selected. The CDR3 coding sequence is TGTGCCAGCACCTCGGGGGGCAGGGAACCTGGCTACACCTTC. Its translation: CASTSGGREPGYTF.